These 23 T cell receptor beta chains originate from one sample sequenced in a study of cytomegalovirus exposure and HLA in healthy donors. Profiled with immunoSEQ multiplex PCR; TCRdb holds only in-frame clones, not every one. The table shows under 200,000 clones, with nearly 90% occurring only once. Sequencing used PBMCs. These receptors were taken from a woman aged 18-29 years in good health and CMV-seropositive.

The J gene is TRBJ2-1, the V gene TRBV11-3; no clear D gene. The CDR3 loop spans 16 amino acids. CDR1 and CDR2 (germline): SGHNT, YENEEA. Trimming took off 5 bases at V and 2 bases at J, with 16 bases between the two ends. The CDR3 protein is CASSRPSSGPYNEQFF. DNA for the CDR3: TGTGCCAGCAGCCGTCCCTCTAGTGGTCCCTACAATGAGCAGTTCTTC.

The V and J genes are TRBV5-1 and TRBJ2-1; 9 bases fit TRBD2. Germline V gives CDR1 SGHRS, CDR2 YFSETQ. J was trimmed by 7 bases and V by 2 bases; bases with no gene match: 19. There are 19 residues in the CDR3. CDR3: CASSLRFAASGKLFNEQFF. The CDR3 DNA follows: TGCGCCAGCAGCTTACGCTTCGCGGCTAGCGGGAAGTTGTTTAATGAGCAGTTCTTC. The full variable domain, rest sourced from reference TRBV5-1 and TRBJ2-1, is KAGVTQTPRYLIKTRGQQVTLSCSPISGHRSVSWYQQTPGQGLQFLFEYFSETQRNKGNFPGRFSGRQFSNSRSEMNVSTLELGDSALYLCASSLRFAASGKLFNEQFFGPGTRLTVL.

The chain links TRBV27 to TRBJ1-1; 8 bases are a match to TRBD1. V dropped 6 bases and J dropped 6; count of bases not matched to a gene: 12. This CDR3 region has 15 residues. Germline loops: CDR1 MNHEY, CDR2 SMNVEV (reference sequence). DNA of the CDR3: TGTGCCAGCAGAGGAGGGCAGGGGGCGTCGTCTGAAGCTTTCTTT. It translates to CASRGGQGASSEAFF.

V is TRBV29-1 and J is TRBJ2-1, with D perhaps matching TRBD2 (6 bases). Germline V gives CDR1 SQVTM, CDR2 ANQGSEA. V was pared by 6 bases and J by 0 bases, with 6 bases between. This CDR3 contains 12 residues. The CDR3 sequence is CSVGGSYNEQFF. The CDR3 nucleotides are TGCAGCGTGGGGGGCTCCTACAATGAGCAGTTCTTC.

The chain employs TRBV5-1 and TRBJ2-1; 11 bases are shared with TRBD2. Germline values: CDR1 SGHRS, CDR2 YFSETQ. This CDR3 comprises 15 residues. Trimming took 2 bases from V and 10 from J; bases not matched to a gene: 8. The CDR3 reads CASSFGLAGGQEQFF. CDR3 in DNA: TGCGCCAGCAGCTTCGGACTAGCGGGTGGGCAAGAGCAGTTCTTC.

The count of this clone is one. V gene TRBV10-3 combines with J gene TRBJ2-5; a weak D match, TRBD2 (6 bases). This CDR3 has 13 residues. V was trimmed by 7 bases and J by 1 base, leaving 10 bases between them. Germline-derived CDR1 and CDR2 are ENHRY and SYGVKD. CDR3 DNA sequence: TGTGCCATCACGTCGGGAGTCCAAGAGACCCAGTACTTC. This sequence encodes CAITSGVQETQYF.

V gene TRBV28 combines with J gene TRBJ1-5; a weak D match, TRBD1 (5 bases). From germline, CDR1 is MDHEN and CDR2 SYDVKM. The germline V and J ends were trimmed by 8 bases and 4 bases, with 18 bases remaining between them. The CDR3 extends over 15 amino acids. CDR3 amino acids: CASGGGAITNQPQHF. CDR3 DNA: TGTGCCAGCGGGGGGGGAGCGATAACAAATCAGCCCCAGCATTTT.

This chain uses TRBV30 with TRBJ1-1, with 12 bases fitting TRBD1. In germline, CDR1 is GTSNPN, CDR2 SVGIG (reference sequence). J gave up 4 bases and V 5 bases, and 8 bases lay outside the gene matches. The CDR3 contains 15 residues. CDR3 sequence: CAWGRDRGRGTEAFF. The CDR3 bases are TGTGCCTGGGGCCGGGACAGGGGGCGCGGCACTGAAGCTTTCTTT.

The gene calls are TRBV5-1 and TRBJ2-7; 9 bases are a match to TRBD2. This CDR3 is 16 amino acids long. The germline CDR1 and CDR2 sequences are SGHRS and YFSETQ. Trimming removed 3 bases from V and 3 bases from J; junction bases left unmatched: 10. The CDR3 here is CASSSSPSGISYEQYF. CDR3 coding DNA: TGCGCCAGCAGCTCCTCTCCTAGCGGGATTAGCTACGAGCAGTACTTC.

The chain carries TRBV7-6 and TRBJ2-7, with TRBD2 matching over 9 bases. The CDR3 contains 14 residues. J lost 1 base, V lost 3 bases, and 1 base had no gene match. Germline CDR1 reads SGHVS; CDR2 reads FNYEAQ. CDR3: CASSFLAGSYEQYF. In DNA form, the CDR3 reads TGTGCCAGCAGCTTTCTAGCGGGATCCTACGAGCAGTACTTC.

The chain links TRBV30 to TRBJ2-5, with a possible D match to TRBD1 (5 bases). V gave up 2 bases and J gave up 2 bases, with 9 bases separating them. The CDR3 consists of 13 residues. Germline lookup yields CDR1 GTSNPN and CDR2 SVGIG (reference sequence). The CDR3 here is CAWSRQIQETQYF. Here the CDR3 DNA reads TGTGCCTGGAGTAGACAGATTCAAGAGACCCAGTACTTC. The full variable domain, with the rest looked up from reference TRBV30 and TRBJ2-5, is SQTIHQWPATLVQPVGSPLSLECTVEGTSNPNLYWYRQAAGRGLQLLFYSVGIGQISSEVPQNLSASRPQDRQFILSSKKLLLSDSGFYLCAWSRQIQETQYFGPGTRLLVL.

The V gene is TRBV30, the J gene TRBJ2-7, with 10 bases identical to TRBD1. The CDR3 has 15 amino acids. V lost 4 bases, J lost 5 bases, and 11 bases stayed unmatched. CDR1 GTSNPN and CDR2 SVGIG come from the germline V gene (reference sequence). The CDR3 region is CAWTDLGQGGNEQYF. In nucleotides, the CDR3 is TGTGCCTGGACTGATCTAGGACAGGGGGGCAACGAGCAGTACTTC. Complete variable domain (other parts from reference TRBV30 and TRBJ2-7): SQTIHQWPATLVQPVGSPLSLECTVEGTSNPNLYWYRQAAGRGLQLLFYSVGIGQISSEVPQNLSASRPQDRQFILSSKKLLLSDSGFYLCAWTDLGQGGNEQYFGPGTRLTVT.

The chain is built from TRBV5-4 and TRBJ2-7; D possibly corresponds to TRBD2 (5 bases). Trimming shortened V by 2 bases and J by 4 bases, and 13 bases separated the two germline ends. From germline, CDR1 is SGHNT and CDR2 YYREEE (reference sequence). CDR3 length: 14 amino acids. As DNA, the CDR3 is TGTGCCAGCAGCTTAGGAGCCGGGAAATACGAGCAGTACTTC. As protein: CASSLGAGKYEQYF.

The chain combines TRBV30 with TRBJ1-1; 7 bases agree with TRBD1. The CDR3 consists of 16 residues. The germline V gene has CDR1 GTSNPN and CDR2 SVGIG (reference sequence). V shed 2 bases, J shed 2 bases, and the junction held 11 bases outside the gene matches. CDR3 residues: CAWSRMAGQLNTEAFF. DNA of the CDR3: TGTGCCTGGAGTAGGATGGCGGGACAGCTCAACACTGAAGCTTTCTTT.

J is TRBJ2-6 and V is TRBV29-1, with D tentatively TRBD2 (6 bases). Germline CDR1 is SQVTM and CDR2 is ANQGSEA. The CDR3 loop spans 14 amino acids. V gave up 6 bases and J gave up 2 bases, with 11 bases separating them. As DNA, the CDR3 is TGCAGCGTCTTACGGGGGACTGGGGCCAACGTCCTGACTTTC. It specifies CSVLRGTGANVLTF.

This clone was seen a single time. The genes are TRBV27 and TRBJ2-3; D possibly corresponds to TRBD2 (5 bases). CDR3 length: 15 amino acids. V gave up 1 base and J gave up 0 bases, with 8 bases separating them. CDR1 is MNHEY, CDR2 SMNVEV, per germline (reference sequence). DNA of the CDR3: TGTGCCAGCAGTTTATACGGGGATAGCACAGATACGCAGTATTTT. It translates to CASSLYGDSTDTQYF.

In DNA form, the CDR3 reads TGCGCCAGCAGCTTGACAGGGGGCGCGTTGATCACCGGGGAGCTGTTTTTT. Residues: CASSLTGGALITGELFF. The rearrangement joins TRBV5-1 to TRBJ2-2, with 9 bases that match TRBD1. The CDR3 has 17 amino acids. V was pared by 1 base and J by 4 bases, with 8 bases of the junction left unmatched. Per the germline V gene, CDR1 is SGHRS and CDR2 is YFSETQ.

V gene TRBV15 combines with J gene TRBJ1-4; TRBD1 aligns across 8 bases. Trimming cost V 3 bases and J 8 bases; bases outside gene matches: 14. This CDR3 spans 17 amino acids. Germline V lookup: CDR1 LNHNV, CDR2 YYDKDF (reference sequence). Here the CDR3 DNA reads TGTGCCACCAGCAGGGTCCGGGACAGGTTCCGTCGGGAAAAACTGTTTTTT. Its translation: CATSRVRDRFRREKLFF. The full variable domain, rest sourced from reference TRBV15 and TRBJ1-4, is DAMVIQNPRYQVTQFGKPVTLSCSQTLNHNVMYWYQQKSSQAPKLLFHYYDKDFNNEADTPDNFQSRRPNTSFCFLDIRSPGLGDTAMYLCATSRVRDRFRREKLFFGSGTQLSVL.

In its sample, this clone was seen a few times. V usage is TRBV7-2 and J usage is TRBJ2-7; TRBD2 aligns across 9 bases. This CDR3 is 18 amino acids long. The J segment lost 3 bases and the V segment lost 0 bases, leaving 12 bases of the junction unmatched. CDR1 is SGHTA and CDR2 is FQGNSA in the germline V gene. CDR3 sequence: CASSLAASGTFGHYEQYF. For the CDR3, the DNA is TGTGCCAGCAGCTTAGCGGCTAGCGGGACATTCGGGCACTACGAGCAGTACTTC.

This sequence joins TRBV6-1 and TRBJ1-2; D remains unclear. The V end was cut by 7 bases, the J end by 2 bases, with 14 bases between. The CDR3 is 14 amino acids. Per germline, CDR1 MNHNS and CDR2 SASEGT. CDR3 in amino acids: CASTGQAPNYGYTF. CDR3 nucleotides: TGTGCCAGCACCGGTCAGGCACCGAACTATGGCTACACCTTC.

This clone was counted only a few times. This chain links TRBV10-2 with TRBJ1-1, with unresolved D. V lost 0 bases and J lost 1, with 9 bases in between. There are 15 residues in the CDR3. CDR1 is WSHSY, CDR2 SAAADI, per germline. CDR3 sequence: CASSESSSGNTEAFF. CDR3 nucleotide sequence: TGCGCCAGCAGTGAGTCCTCCTCAGGGAACACTGAAGCTTTCTTT.

In its sample, this clone was seen many times. This sequence joins TRBV28 and TRBJ2-7; 12 bases fit TRBD2. The length of the CDR3 is 14 residues. V shed 5 bases, J shed 5 bases, and the junction held 4 bases outside the gene matches. Per the germline V gene, CDR1 is MDHEN and CDR2 is SYDVKM. CDR3 in amino acids: CASSRLAGVNEQYF. DNA of the CDR3: TGTGCCAGCAGTCGACTAGCGGGAGTAAACGAGCAGTACTTC.

The chain recombines TRBV27 with TRBJ1-5; D uncertain. V was pared by 5 bases and J by 3 bases, with 17 bases between. This CDR3 is 16 amino acids long. Germline CDR1 and CDR2: MNHEY and SMNVEV (reference sequence). The CDR3 region has the DNA TGTGCCAGCAGTCCCCTGACCTACGGGTCCAATCAGCCCCAGCATTTT. It is translated as CASSPLTYGSNQPQHF.